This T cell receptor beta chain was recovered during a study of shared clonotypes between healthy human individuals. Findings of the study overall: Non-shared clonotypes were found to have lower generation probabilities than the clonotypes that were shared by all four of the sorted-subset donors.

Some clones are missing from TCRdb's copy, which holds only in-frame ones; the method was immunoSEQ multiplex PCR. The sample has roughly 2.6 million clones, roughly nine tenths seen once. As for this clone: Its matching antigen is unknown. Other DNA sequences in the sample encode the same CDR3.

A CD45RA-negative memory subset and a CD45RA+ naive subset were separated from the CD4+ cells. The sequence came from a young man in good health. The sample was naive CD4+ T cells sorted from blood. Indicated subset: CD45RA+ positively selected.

The chain's CDR3 is CASSPGEGYGYTF. CDR3 sequence (DNA): TGTGCCAGCTCACCGGGAGAGGGGTATGGCTACACCTTC. This chain joins TRBV18 and TRBJ1-2, with a weak D call TRBD1 (5 bases). CDR3 length equals 13 residues. The V and J ends lost 3 bases and 5 bases respectively, with 10 bases between them. Germline V gives CDR1 KGHSH, CDR2 LQKENI. Full variable domain (missing parts from reference TRBV18 and TRBJ1-2): NAGVMQNPRHLVRRRGQEARLRCSPMKGHSHVYWYRQLPEEGLKFMVYLQKENIIDESGMPKERFSAEFPKEGPSILRIQQVVRGDSAAYFCASSPGEGYGYTFGSGTRLTVV.